In this sample, the clone carrying this T cell receptor beta chain turned up many times. The target antigen is unknown. Breast cancer patients provided tissue from their axillary draining lymph nodes. Per germline, CDR1 DFQATT and CDR2 SNEGSKA (reference sequence). Trimming cost V 0 bases and J 1 base, with 14 bases left between them. The CDR3 contains 16 residues. This specimen belongs to a study of breast tumors, draining lymph nodes, adjacent tissues. Whole-study results and caveats: Compared with basal-like, luminal-like tumors shared significantly more repertoire with nontumor tissue. Data fit most tumor T cells coming from lymph node, expanding in tumor. Tumor TCR diversity was below lymph nodes but above nontumor tissue.

TCRdb re-derived calls from the multiplex PCR reads in MiXCR, one entry per CDR3 protein. The sample contains approximately 130,000 distinct CDR3 sequences, approximately 21% of which appear only once. The V gene is TRBV20-1, the J gene TRBJ2-3, with D uncertain. The clonotype was recovered from a female donor with breast cancer. Some clones in this sample may be carry-over from other donors' samples. Sequenced sample: axillary lymph node tissue. CDR3 residues: CSARDLSGFGTDTQYF. The CDR3, as DNA: TGCAGTGCTAGAGATTTGTCCGGGTTCGGCACAGATACGCAGTATTTT.